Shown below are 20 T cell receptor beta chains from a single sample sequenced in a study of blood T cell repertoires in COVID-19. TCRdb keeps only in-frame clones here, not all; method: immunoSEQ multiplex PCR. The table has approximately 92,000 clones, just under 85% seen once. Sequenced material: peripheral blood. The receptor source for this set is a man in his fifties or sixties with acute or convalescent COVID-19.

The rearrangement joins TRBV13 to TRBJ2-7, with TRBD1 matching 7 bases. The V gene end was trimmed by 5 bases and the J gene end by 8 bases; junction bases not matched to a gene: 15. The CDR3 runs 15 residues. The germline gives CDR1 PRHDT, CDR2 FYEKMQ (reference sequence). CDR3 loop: CASSPEPDRNRKQYF. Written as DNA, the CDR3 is TGTGCCAGCAGCCCCGAACCGGACAGGAATAGAAAGCAGTACTTC.

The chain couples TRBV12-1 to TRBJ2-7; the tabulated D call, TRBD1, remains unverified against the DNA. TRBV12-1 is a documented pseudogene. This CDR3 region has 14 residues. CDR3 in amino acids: CASSPDRTRDEQYF. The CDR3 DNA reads TGTGCCAGCAGCCCCGACAGGACAAGGGACGAGCAGTACTTC.

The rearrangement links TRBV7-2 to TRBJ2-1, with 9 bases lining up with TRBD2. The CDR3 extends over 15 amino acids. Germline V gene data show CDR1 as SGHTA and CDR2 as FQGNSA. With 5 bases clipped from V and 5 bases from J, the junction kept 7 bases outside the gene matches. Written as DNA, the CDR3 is TGTGCCAGCAGCCCCGGCCTAGCGGGGAACAATGAGCAGTTCTTC. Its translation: CASSPGLAGNNEQFF.

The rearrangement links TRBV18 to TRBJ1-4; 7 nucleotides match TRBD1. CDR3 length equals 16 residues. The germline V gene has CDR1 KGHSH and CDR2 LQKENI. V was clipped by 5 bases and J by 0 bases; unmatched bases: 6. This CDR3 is CASSERQGATNEKLFF. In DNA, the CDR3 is TGTGCCAGCTCAGAACGACAGGGCGCAACTAATGAAAAACTGTTTTTT.

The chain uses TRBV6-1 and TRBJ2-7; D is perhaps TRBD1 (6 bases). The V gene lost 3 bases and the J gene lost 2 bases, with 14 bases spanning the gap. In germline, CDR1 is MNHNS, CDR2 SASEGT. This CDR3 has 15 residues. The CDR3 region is CASSEPPDSTYEQYF. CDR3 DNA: TGTGCCAGCAGTGAGCCCCCGGACAGCACCTACGAGCAGTACTTC.

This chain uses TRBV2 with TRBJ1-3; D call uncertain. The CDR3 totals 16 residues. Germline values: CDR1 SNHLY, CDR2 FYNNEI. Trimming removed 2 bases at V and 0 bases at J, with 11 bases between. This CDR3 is CASSELGGISGNTIYF. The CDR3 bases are TGTGCCAGCAGTGAATTGGGCGGGATCTCTGGAAACACCATATATTTT.

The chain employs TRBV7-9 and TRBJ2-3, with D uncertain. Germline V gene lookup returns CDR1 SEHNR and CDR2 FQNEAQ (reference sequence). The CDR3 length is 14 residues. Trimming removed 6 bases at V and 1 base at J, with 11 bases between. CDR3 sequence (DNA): TGTGCCAGCAGAGGCGGTTGGGGCACAGATACGCAGTATTTT. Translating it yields CASRGGWGTDTQYF.

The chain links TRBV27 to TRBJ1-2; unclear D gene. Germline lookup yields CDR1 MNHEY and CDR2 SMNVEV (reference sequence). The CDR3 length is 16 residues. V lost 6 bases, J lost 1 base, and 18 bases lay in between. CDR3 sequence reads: CASRLERGRGNYGYTF. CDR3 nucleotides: TGTGCCAGCAGACTTGAACGGGGTCGGGGTAACTATGGCTACACCTTC.

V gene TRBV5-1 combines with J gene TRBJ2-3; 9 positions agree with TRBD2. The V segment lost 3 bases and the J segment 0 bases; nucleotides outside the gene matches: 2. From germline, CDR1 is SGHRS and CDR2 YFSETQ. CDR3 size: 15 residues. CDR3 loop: CASSSTSGSTDTQYF. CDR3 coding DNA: TGCGCCAGCAGCTCAACTAGCGGGAGCACAGATACGCAGTATTTT.

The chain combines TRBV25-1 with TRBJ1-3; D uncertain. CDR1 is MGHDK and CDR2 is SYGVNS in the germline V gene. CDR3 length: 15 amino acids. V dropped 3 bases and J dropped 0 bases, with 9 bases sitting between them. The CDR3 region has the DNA TGTGCCAGCAGTGAGGACTATAACTCTGGAAACACCATATATTTT. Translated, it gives CASSEDYNSGNTIYF.

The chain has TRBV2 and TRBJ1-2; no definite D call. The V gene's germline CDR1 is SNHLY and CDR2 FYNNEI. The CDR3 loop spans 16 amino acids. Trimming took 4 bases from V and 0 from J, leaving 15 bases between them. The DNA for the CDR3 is TGTGCCAGCAGTGCCGGGAGCTTAGGAGCTAACTATGGCTACACCTTC. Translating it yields CASSAGSLGANYGYTF.

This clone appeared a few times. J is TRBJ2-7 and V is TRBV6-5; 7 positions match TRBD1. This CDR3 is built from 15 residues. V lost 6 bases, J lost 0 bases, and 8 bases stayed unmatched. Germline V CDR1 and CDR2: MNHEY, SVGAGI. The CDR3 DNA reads TGTGCCAGCAGCCGTCAACAGGGGCCCTCCTACGAGCAGTACTTC. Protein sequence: CASSRQQGPSYEQYF.

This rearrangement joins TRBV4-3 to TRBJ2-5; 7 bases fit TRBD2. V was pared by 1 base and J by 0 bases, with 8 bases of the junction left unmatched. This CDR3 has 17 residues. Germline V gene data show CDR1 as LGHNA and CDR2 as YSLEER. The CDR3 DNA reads TGCGCCAGCAGCCAAGCATACGGGGGAGGGTACCAAGAGACCCAGTACTTC. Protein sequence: CASSQAYGGGYQETQYF.

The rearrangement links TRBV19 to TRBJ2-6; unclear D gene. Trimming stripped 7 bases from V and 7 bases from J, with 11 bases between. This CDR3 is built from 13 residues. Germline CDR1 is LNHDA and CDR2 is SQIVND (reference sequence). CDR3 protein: CASNSLRANVLTF. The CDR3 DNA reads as TGTGCCAGTAACAGCCTAAGAGCCAACGTCCTGACTTTC.

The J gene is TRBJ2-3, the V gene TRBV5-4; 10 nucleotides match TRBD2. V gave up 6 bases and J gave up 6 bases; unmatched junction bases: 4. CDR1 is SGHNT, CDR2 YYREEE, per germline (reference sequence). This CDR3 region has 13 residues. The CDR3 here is CASKVSGGDTQYF. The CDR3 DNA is TGTGCCAGCAAAGTTAGCGGGGGGGATACGCAGTATTTT.

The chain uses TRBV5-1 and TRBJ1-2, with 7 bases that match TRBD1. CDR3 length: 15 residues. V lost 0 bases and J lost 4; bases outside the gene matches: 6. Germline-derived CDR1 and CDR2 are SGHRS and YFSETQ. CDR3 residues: CASSLDEGTVYGYTF. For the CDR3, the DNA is TGCGCCAGCAGCTTGGACGAAGGGACAGTCTATGGCTACACCTTC.

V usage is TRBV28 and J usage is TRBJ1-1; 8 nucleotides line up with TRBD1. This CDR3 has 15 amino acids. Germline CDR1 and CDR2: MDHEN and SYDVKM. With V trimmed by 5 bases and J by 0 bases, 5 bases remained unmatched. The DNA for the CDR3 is TGTGCCAGCAGTCCAGGGGGCTTAATGAACACTGAAGCTTTCTTT. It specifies CASSPGGLMNTEAFF.

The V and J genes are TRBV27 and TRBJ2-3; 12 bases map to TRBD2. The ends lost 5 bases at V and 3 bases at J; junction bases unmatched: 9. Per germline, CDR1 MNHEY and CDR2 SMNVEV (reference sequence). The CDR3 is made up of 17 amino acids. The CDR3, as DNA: TGTGCCAGCAGTACAGGAACCGGGACTAGCGGGACAGATACGCAGTATTTT. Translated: CASSTGTGTSGTDTQYF.

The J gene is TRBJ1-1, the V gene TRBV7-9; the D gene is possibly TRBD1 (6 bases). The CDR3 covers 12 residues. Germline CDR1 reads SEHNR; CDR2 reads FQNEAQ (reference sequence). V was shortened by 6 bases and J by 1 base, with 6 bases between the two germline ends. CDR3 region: CASRGQNTEAFF. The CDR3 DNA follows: TGTGCCAGCAGGGGACAGAACACTGAAGCTTTCTTT.

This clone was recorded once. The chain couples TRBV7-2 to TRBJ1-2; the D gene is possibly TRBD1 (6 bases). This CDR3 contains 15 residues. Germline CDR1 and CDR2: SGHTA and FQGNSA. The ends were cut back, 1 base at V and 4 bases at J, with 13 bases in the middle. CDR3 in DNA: TGTGCCAGCAGCTTAGGGCCAGGGGACCCCTATGGCTACACCTTC. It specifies CASSLGPGDPYGYTF.